What follows is one TCR beta chain and its context. Trimming removed 2 bases from V and 1 base from J, with 9 bases in between. The CDR3 is made up of 15 amino acids. Germline-derived CDR1 and CDR2 are SGHRS and YFSETQ. The data belong to a study of blood T cell repertoires in COVID-19. Across the study: PBMCs, B-cell-depleted T cells, or T cells were the source of the cDNA or gDNA that made up the material.

Source study methods: For nucleated cells, counts were estimated from reference gene primer amplification. Some clones are missing from TCRdb's copy, which holds only in-frame ones; the method was immunoSEQ multiplex PCR. V and J calls plus clone size are reproduced from that table; the DNA served to infer D and trimming. The sample gives roughly 120,000 clones, about 88% of which show up once; more than 3% is in the top ten. This receptor was taken from a man between 45 and 60 years old with active COVID-19. The sequencing sample was made of peripheral blood. The J gene is TRBJ2-2, the V gene TRBV5-1; a possible D gene is TRBD2 (5 bases). The CDR3 nucleotides are TGCGCCAGCAGCTTAAGCGGCAAGAACACCGGGGAGCTGTTTTTT. It specifies CASSLSGKNTGELFF.